The following is a T cell receptor beta chain sequence with its context. The sample is drawn from a study of response to subunit inactivated influenza vaccine. The CDR3 covers 15 residues. Per germline, CDR1 SGHTA and CDR2 FQGNSA. J lost 4 bases, V lost 5 bases, and 5 bases had no gene match. TCRdb independently ran MiXCR on the RT-PCR reads; one entry per CDR3 protein. The data show about 190,000 distinct CDR3 sequences, over 13% seen once. The sample here was CD8+ T cells sorted from PBMCs, taken around 5 days after vaccination. This chain uses TRBV7-2 with TRBJ2-2, with TRBD1 matching over 9 bases. The origin of this receptor is a man aged 45-65 years who received an inactivated influenza vaccine. CDR3 nucleotide sequence: TGTGCCAGCAGCGATACAGGGGGCGGCACCGGGGAGCTGTTTTTT. Amino acids: CASSDTGGGTGELFF.